What follows are 31 T cell receptor beta chains derived from one specimen sequenced in a study of blood T cell repertoires in COVID-19. Clones were read by immunoSEQ multiplex PCR, and TCRdb kept only the in-frame ones, dropping some. The table has 65,000 to 75,000 clones, approximately 87% seen once. Sequencing input: peripheral blood. These receptors were obtained from a man over 45 with active COVID-19.

This chain links TRBV5-1 with TRBJ1-3; tentative D call: TRBD1 (6 bases). Germline-derived CDR1 and CDR2 are SGHRS and YFSETQ. With 3 bases removed from V and 4 bases from J, the gap between germline ends came to 11 bases. The CDR3 consists of 14 residues. CDR3 nucleotides: TGCGCCAGCAGCTCCGGGGGGCAAGGAAACACCATATATTTT. This codes for CASSSGGQGNTIYF.

The chain has TRBV27 and TRBJ1-1; 7 nucleotides agree with TRBD1. J gave up 1 base and V 6 bases, and 2 bases lay outside the gene matches. This CDR3 has 13 residues. Germline assignment: CDR1 MNHEY and CDR2 SMNVEV (reference sequence). CDR3 in amino acids: CASSYRGNTEAFF. The CDR3 DNA reads as TGTGCCAGCAGCTACAGGGGGAACACTGAAGCTTTCTTT.

The chain carries TRBV4-2 and TRBJ2-3; 9 bases are shared with TRBD2. CDR1 is LGHNA and CDR2 is YNFKEQ in the germline V gene. The V and J ends lost 0 bases and 4 bases, in that order; junction bases with no gene match: 2. The CDR3 totals 15 residues. The CDR3 DNA is TGTGCCAGCAGCCAAGAGCGGGAGGGCCCAGATACGCAGTATTTT. Protein product: CASSQEREGPDTQYF.

This clone turned up a few times. The chain combines TRBV5-6 with TRBJ1-5; D is possibly TRBD1 (6 bases). Germline V gene lookup returns CDR1 SGHDT and CDR2 YYEEEE. Trimming shortened V by 4 bases and J by 5 bases, and 10 bases separated the two germline ends. This CDR3 region has 13 residues. The CDR3 loop is CASSTQGYQPQHF. The CDR3 DNA reads TGTGCCAGCAGCACGCAGGGGTATCAGCCCCAGCATTTT.

V and J are TRBV27 and TRBJ2-7; tentatively, D is TRBD2 (5 bases). Per the germline V gene, CDR1 is MNHEY and CDR2 is SMNVEV (reference sequence). Trimming removed 6 bases from V and 2 bases from J, with 14 bases in between. There are 14 residues in the CDR3. The CDR3 DNA reads as TGTGCCAGCAGCCTACATTACGGGGCCTACGAGCAGTACTTC. Amino acid sequence: CASSLHYGAYEQYF.

The chain carries TRBV4-1 and TRBJ1-2; maybe TRBD1 (6 bases). Germline CDR1 reads MGHRA; CDR2 reads YSYEKL. V was pared by 6 bases and J by 5 bases, with 13 bases between. The CDR3 totals 13 residues. This chain's CDR3 is CASSLERGYGYTF. As DNA, the CDR3 is TGCGCCAGCAGTCTCGAGAGGGGGTATGGCTACACCTTC.

The rearrangement links TRBV6-6 to TRBJ1-5; D is ambiguous. V lost 6 bases and J lost 3, with 15 bases in between. The CDR3 is 15 residues long. From germline, CDR1 is MNHNY and CDR2 SVGAGI (reference sequence). CDR3 protein: CASRFAGVPNQPQHF. In DNA form, the CDR3 reads TGTGCCAGCAGGTTTGCCGGGGTTCCCAATCAGCCCCAGCATTTT.

The chain is built from TRBV7-2 and TRBJ2-7; TRBD1 agrees at 7 bases. The CDR3 sequence is 14 residues long. V lost 1 base, J lost 6 bases, and 6 bases stayed unmatched. Germline V CDR1 and CDR2: SGHTA, FQGNSA. For the CDR3, the DNA is TGTGCCAGCAGCTTAGTCACAGGGACAGTCGAGCAGTACTTC. The encoded protein is CASSLVTGTVEQYF.

The chain is built from TRBV18 and TRBJ2-3; D may be TRBD1 (5 bases). CDR3 size: 15 residues. Trimming pared 2 bases from V and 0 bases from J, leaving 9 bases between. Per the germline V gene, CDR1 is KGHSH and CDR2 is LQKENI. In DNA form, the CDR3 reads TGTGCCAGCTCACCAACAGGTTTAAGCACAGATACGCAGTATTTT. Protein: CASSPTGLSTDTQYF.

The V gene is TRBV7-2, the J gene TRBJ2-1; 8 nucleotides line up with TRBD2. Germline V gives CDR1 SGHTA, CDR2 FQGNSA. The CDR3 spans 16 residues. Unmatched junction bases numbered 7, after V lost 5 bases and J lost 1 base. The CDR3 here is CASSLSGSRSYNEQFF. The DNA of the CDR3 is TGTGCCAGCAGCCTCAGCGGGAGTAGGTCCTACAATGAGCAGTTCTTC.

This chain connects TRBV11-1 to TRBJ2-1, with D possibly TRBD1 on 7 matching bases. Germline CDR1 and CDR2: SGHAT and FQDESV (reference sequence). The V and J ends lost 5 bases and 0 bases respectively, with 14 bases between them. The CDR3 runs to 16 residues. The CDR3 DNA sequence: TGTGCCAGCAGCATGGAGGGACAGTTCTCCTACAATGAGCAGTTCTTC. Residues: CASSMEGQFSYNEQFF.

The chain uses TRBV6-5 and TRBJ2-1; tentatively, D is TRBD1 (6 bases). V lost 2 bases, J lost 3 bases, and 14 bases lay in between. The CDR3 is 16 residues long. The germline V gene encodes CDR1 MNHEY and CDR2 SVGAGI. The DNA of the CDR3 is TGTGCCAGCAGTTACCTTTCTGGACAGATCTACAATGAGCAGTTCTTC. This sequence encodes CASSYLSGQIYNEQFF.

The chain recombines TRBV3-1 (or the pseudogene TRBV3-2) with TRBJ1-2, with a possible D match to TRBD1 (6 bases). Germline V CDR1 and CDR2: LGHDT, YNNKEL (reference sequence). Trimming took off 3 bases at V and 5 bases at J, with 13 bases between the two ends. CDR3 size: 14 residues. The CDR3 sequence: CASSHDGQPYGYTF. The CDR3 DNA sequence: TGTGCCAGCAGCCATGACGGACAGCCGTATGGCTACACCTTC.

V is TRBV7-8 and J is TRBJ1-1; D uncertain. The V gene's germline CDR1 is SGHVS and CDR2 FQNEAQ. Deletions cut 5 bases from V and 4 bases from J, with 8 bases between. The CDR3 covers 12 residues. The CDR3 loop is CASSQTGTEAFF. CDR3 coding DNA: TGTGCCAGCAGCCAGACTGGCACTGAAGCTTTCTTT.

In its sample, this clone was seen a few times. The CDR3, as DNA: TGCGCCAGCAGCACCGGGACTAGCGGGCTCGCCTACGAGCAGTACTTC. Protein product: CASSTGTSGLAYEQYF. The gene calls are TRBV5-1 and TRBJ2-7; the match to TRBD2 covers 12 bases. V shed 4 bases and J 2 bases; nucleotides not matched to a gene: 7. Germline loops: CDR1 SGHRS, CDR2 YFSETQ. The CDR3 contains 16 residues.

This chain connects TRBV9 to TRBJ2-1, with 12 bases aligning to TRBD2. CDR1 is SGDLS, CDR2 YYNGEE, per germline. The CDR3 extends over 17 amino acids. V trimming: 0 bases; J trimming: 6 bases; junction bases outside the gene matches: 7. The CDR3 DNA reads as TGTGCCAGCAGCGTAGACGGACTAGCGGGGTACCTCAATGAGCAGTTCTTC. Protein: CASSVDGLAGYLNEQFF.

V is TRBV5-1 and J is TRBJ1-6; D is uncertain. Per germline, CDR1 SGHRS and CDR2 YFSETQ. V was clipped by 1 base and J by 9 bases, with 8 bases between them. The CDR3 spans 13 residues. The CDR3: CASSLSISSPLHF. For the CDR3, the DNA is TGCGCCAGCAGCTTGTCCATTTCTTCACCCCTCCACTTT.

Only one count was recorded for this clone. This chain joins TRBV3-1 (or the pseudogene TRBV3-2) and TRBJ2-3; tentatively, D is TRBD1 (6 bases). CDR1 LGHDT and CDR2 YNNKEL come from the germline V gene (reference sequence). Trimming left V 5 bases short and J 0 bases short, with 12 bases between. There are 15 residues in the CDR3. CDR3 residues: CASSARGRSTDTQYF. The CDR3 DNA reads TGTGCCAGCAGCGCAAGGGGGAGAAGCACAGATACGCAGTATTTT.

The gene calls are TRBV18 and TRBJ2-5; possible D gene TRBD2, 6 bases. This CDR3 contains 15 residues. Germline CDR1 is KGHSH and CDR2 is LQKENI. V was cut by 0 bases and J by 5 bases, with 13 bases left in between. CDR3 coding DNA: TGTGCCAGCTCACCACCGTCGACGGGAGCCGAGACCCAGTACTTC. The encoded protein is CASSPPSTGAETQYF.

The chain carries TRBV28 and TRBJ1-5, with 9 bases that match TRBD1. The germline gives CDR1 MDHEN, CDR2 SYDVKM. CDR3 length: 18 amino acids. V was clipped by 3 bases and J by 0 bases; unmatched bases: 9. In DNA form, the CDR3 reads TGTGCCAGCAGTTTTTCCGGACAGGGGAGAACTAGCAATCAGCCCCAGCATTTT. Its translation is CASSFSGQGRTSNQPQHF.

The J gene is TRBJ2-3, the V gene TRBV5-4, with D hard to call. CDR3 length: 14 residues. Trimming removed 8 bases at V and 2 bases at J, with 15 bases between. The germline V gene has CDR1 SGHNT and CDR2 YYREEE (reference sequence). CDR3 nucleotides: TGTGCCAGTTCAATATCCCCTAACACAGATACGCAGTATTTT. Translation gives CASSISPNTDTQYF.

The genes are TRBV7-2 and TRBJ2-5; 11 positions agree with TRBD2. This CDR3 spans 18 amino acids. CDR1 SGHTA and CDR2 FQGNSA come from the germline V gene. Trimming cost V 2 bases and J 9 bases; bases outside gene matches: 17. The CDR3 coding sequence is TGTGCCAGCAGCTTAAGACATCTAGCGGGAGGTGGAATTTCGGCCCAGTACTTC. Protein sequence: CASSLRHLAGGGISAQYF.

The V gene is TRBV11-2, the J gene TRBJ2-2; D not resolved. The germline V and J ends were trimmed by 1 base and 1 base, with 4 bases remaining between them. This CDR3 spans 14 amino acids. Germline V gene lookup returns CDR1 SGHAT and CDR2 FQNNGV. CDR3 residues: CASSLGQNTGELFF. Here the CDR3 DNA reads TGTGCCAGCAGCTTAGGACAGAACACCGGGGAGCTGTTTTTT.

The V call is TRBV5-4, the J call TRBJ2-1; 8 bases fit TRBD2. The CDR3 contains 12 residues. Per the germline V gene, CDR1 is SGHNT and CDR2 is YYREEE (reference sequence). V gave up 0 bases and J gave up 14 bases; unmatched junction bases: 4. The CDR3 DNA follows: TGTGCCAGCAGCTTGGAAGGGACTAGGGAGTTCTTC. It encodes CASSLEGTREFF.

The rearrangement uses TRBV24-1 and TRBJ2-1; 13 bases agree with TRBD2. V trimming: 4 bases; J trimming: 5 bases; junction bases outside the gene matches: 10. The CDR3 sequence is 18 residues long. Germline-derived CDR1 and CDR2 are KGHDR and SFDVKD. The CDR3 loop is CATSDHRTSGGFNNEQFF. CDR3 bases: TGTGCCACCAGTGACCATAGGACTAGCGGGGGCTTTAACAATGAGCAGTTCTTC.

This clone occurred a few times. V and J are TRBV5-1 and TRBJ1-3, with TRBD1 identical over 9 bases. The CDR3 runs to 14 residues. In germline, CDR1 is SGHRS, CDR2 YFSETQ. The trim removed 4 bases at V and 7 bases at J, leaving 6 bases unmatched. The chain's CDR3 is CASSIGTGFNTIYF. The CDR3 DNA follows: TGCGCCAGCAGCATCGGGACAGGGTTTAACACCATATATTTT.

The J gene is TRBJ1-2, the V gene TRBV7-2; D is undetermined. Germline lookup yields CDR1 SGHTA and CDR2 FQGNSA. V shed 5 bases and J shed 4 bases, with 17 bases lying between them. This CDR3 has 15 amino acids. CDR3 region: CASSEGGGSAYGYTF. The CDR3 DNA follows: TGTGCCAGCAGCGAGGGTGGCGGCTCAGCCTATGGCTACACCTTC.

The chain uses TRBV7-3 and TRBJ2-2, with 8 bases that match TRBD1. This CDR3 has 14 residues. V trimming: 4 bases; J trimming: 4 bases; junction bases outside the gene matches: 2. In germline, CDR1 is SGHTA, CDR2 FQGTGA. The CDR3 DNA reads TGTGCCAGCAGCTCCACAGGGGGCACCGGGGAGCTGTTTTTT. It is translated as CASSSTGGTGELFF.

This clone is a singleton in its sample. The chain couples TRBV18 to TRBJ2-6; perhaps TRBD1 as D (6 bases). The CDR3 consists of 16 residues. V was cut by 6 bases and J by 0 bases, with 12 bases left in between. CDR1 and CDR2 from the germline V gene are KGHSH and LQKENI. The CDR3 reads CASSPTGISGANVLTF. CDR3 nucleotide sequence: TGTGCCAGCTCTCCGACAGGCATCTCTGGGGCCAACGTCCTGACTTTC.

V is TRBV10-3 and J is TRBJ1-2, with 7 bases fitting TRBD1. The CDR3 extends over 14 amino acids. J was trimmed by 8 bases and V by 2 bases; bases with no gene match: 8. Looked up from germline, CDR1 is ENHRY and CDR2 is SYGVKD. CDR3 coding DNA: TGTGCCATCAGTGAGGAGGGGGCGATACAAGGCTACACCTTC. Amino acid sequence: CAISEEGAIQGYTF.

This chain uses TRBV19 with TRBJ1-2, with a tentative D call TRBD1 (6 bases). Germline CDR1 is LNHDA and CDR2 is SQIVND (reference sequence). Trimming cost V 7 bases and J 5 bases, with 17 bases left between them. The CDR3 loop spans 14 amino acids. This CDR3 reads CASTSRDITYGYTF. The DNA of the CDR3 is TGTGCCAGTACCTCCCGGGACATAACTTATGGCTACACCTTC.